What follows are 14 T cell receptor beta chains derived from one specimen sequenced in a study of cytomegalovirus exposure and HLA in healthy donors. 13 Jbeta primers and 60 Vbeta primers were used for the PCR. Sequenced by immunoSEQ multiplex PCR; TCRdb stores in-frame clones only, minus some. The sample includes about 190,000 clones. The sequenced sample was PBMCs. Receptors originate from a man aged 25 to 40 in good health and CMV-seronegative.

Turning to this clone: At the DNA level, this CDR3 is encoded by other sequences in the same sample as well. The chain couples TRBV30 to TRBJ1-5; D remains ambiguous. V lost 4 bases to trimming and J lost 0 bases, with 10 bases between them. The germline gives CDR1 GTSNPN, CDR2 SVGIG (reference sequence). This CDR3 comprises 14 residues. Written as DNA, the CDR3 is TGTGCCTGGACGACAACAGATAGCAATCAGCCCCAGCATTTT. Protein sequence: CAWTTTDSNQPQHF.

J is TRBJ1-1 and V is TRBV19; 7 bases are shared with TRBD1. This CDR3 is built from 12 residues. Losses at the gene ends were 4 bases for V and 10 bases for J; bases not matched to a gene: 6. Germline CDR1 reads LNHDA; CDR2 reads SQIVND (reference sequence). DNA for the CDR3: TGTGCCAGTAGTAGGGACAGAACCAGAGCTTTCTTT. The encoded protein is CASSRDRTRAFF.

The rearrangement joins TRBV5-1 to TRBJ1-2, with D maybe TRBD1 (6 bases). Trimming cost V 4 bases and J 6 bases, with 19 bases left between them. The CDR3 loop spans 15 amino acids. Germline V lookup: CDR1 SGHRS, CDR2 YFSETQ. The CDR3 coding sequence is TGCGCCAGCAGCCCGCGGGTGGGGGCGGGAGATGGCTACACCTTC. Protein: CASSPRVGAGDGYTF.

This rearrangement joins TRBV5-1 to TRBJ1-3, with D possibly TRBD1 on 6 matching bases. This CDR3 has 18 residues. Germline CDR1 and CDR2: SGHRS and YFSETQ. V lost 4 bases and J 0 bases, leaving 20 bases between the germline ends. The DNA of the CDR3 is TGCGCCAGCAGCCCCCGGGGGGCAGTAATTGACTCTGGAAACACCATATATTTT. Protein product: CASSPRGAVIDSGNTIYF.

The chain carries TRBV27 and TRBJ2-1, with D unresolved. The germline V gene encodes CDR1 MNHEY and CDR2 SMNVEV (reference sequence). This CDR3 region has 13 residues. Trimming removed 6 bases from V and 4 bases from J, with 10 bases in between. The CDR3 region has the DNA TGTGCCAGCAGGGATCTCGGGTACAATGAGCAGTTCTTC. It is translated as CASRDLGYNEQFF.

The rearrangement joins TRBV30 to TRBJ1-5; no firm D call. This CDR3 contains 13 residues. Trimming stripped 5 bases from V and 5 bases from J, with 13 bases between. The V gene's germline CDR1 is GTSNPN and CDR2 SVGIG (reference sequence). For the CDR3, the DNA is TGTGCCTGGTCCACGGTGAACGATCAGCCCCAGCATTTT. It codes for CAWSTVNDQPQHF.

This sequence joins TRBV7-9 and TRBJ2-1; TRBD2 matches at 11 bases. CDR3 length: 14 amino acids. The J segment lost 7 bases and the V segment lost 7 bases, leaving 6 bases of the junction unmatched. Germline V gives CDR1 SEHNR, CDR2 FQNEAQ (reference sequence). The CDR3 DNA reads as TGTGCCAGCACCGAGACTAGCGGGATTAATGAGCAGTTCTTC. Protein: CASTETSGINEQFF.

The genes are TRBV28 and TRBJ2-7; 12 nucleotides align to TRBD2. The CDR3 length is 15 residues. Germline V gene lookup returns CDR1 MDHEN and CDR2 SYDVKM. Germline trimming cut 4 bases from V and 3 bases from J; bases unmatched to any gene: 4. CDR3 residues: CASSSSLAGGYEQYF. The CDR3 coding sequence is TGTGCCAGCAGTTCGTCACTAGCGGGAGGCTACGAGCAGTACTTC. Full variable domain (outside the CDR3, taken from reference TRBV28 and TRBJ2-7): DVKVTQSSRYLVKRTGEKVFLECVQDMDHENMFWYRQDPGLGLRLIYFSYDVKMKEKGDIPEGYSVSREKKERFSLILESASTNQTSMYLCASSSSLAGGYEQYFGPGTRLTVT.

The CDR3 DNA is TGTGCCAGCAGTGATGAGGGATACGAGCAGTACTTC. Its translation is CASSDEGYEQYF. The gene calls are TRBV2 and TRBJ2-7; D possibly corresponds to TRBD2 (5 bases). Trimming pared 3 bases from V and 4 bases from J, leaving 7 bases between. The CDR3 extends over 12 amino acids. Per the germline V gene, CDR1 is SNHLY and CDR2 is FYNNEI.

The V and J genes are TRBV10-3 and TRBJ2-3, with D possibly being TRBD1 (6 bases). V was cut by 3 bases and J by 1 base, with 17 bases left in between. The CDR3 loop spans 17 amino acids. The germline gives CDR1 ENHRY, CDR2 SYGVKD. In DNA, the CDR3 is TGTGCCATCAGTGACACACAGGGCTTTAAAGGCACAGATACGCAGTATTTT. The encoded protein is CAISDTQGFKGTDTQYF.

The chain employs TRBV15 and TRBJ2-3, with 10 bases fitting TRBD1. Germline V gene sequence: CDR1 LNHNV, CDR2 YYDKDF (reference sequence). The V and J ends lost 6 bases and 3 bases, in that order; junction bases with no gene match: 6. The CDR3 runs to 15 residues. This chain's CDR3 is CATSLRQGATDTQYF. The CDR3 coding sequence is TGTGCCACCAGTTTACGACAGGGGGCGACAGATACGCAGTATTTT.

This chain connects TRBV11-3 to TRBJ2-1, with D uncertain. Germline CDR1 reads SGHNT; CDR2 reads YENEEA. This CDR3 comprises 13 residues. V was clipped by 3 bases and J by 5 bases, with 8 bases between them. CDR3 sequence reads: CASSFLRDNEQFF. The DNA for the CDR3 is TGTGCCAGCAGCTTCCTCCGGGACAATGAGCAGTTCTTC.

The V and J genes are TRBV10-1 and TRBJ2-3, with D possibly matching TRBD2 (6 bases). CDR1 and CDR2 (germline): WNHNN, SYGVQD (reference sequence). V dropped 0 bases and J dropped 0 bases, with 7 bases sitting between them. This CDR3 is 15 amino acids long. This CDR3 reads CASSESRGSTDTQYF. CDR3 sequence (DNA): TGCGCCAGCAGTGAGTCTCGGGGGAGCACAGATACGCAGTATTTT.

With regard to this clone: The sample holds other DNA sequences that translate to the same CDR3. The chain carries TRBV6-5 and TRBJ2-5; 7 nucleotides line up with TRBD1. This CDR3 region has 14 residues. After removal of 6 bases from V and 2 bases from J, the junction contained 6 bases not matched to a gene. Germline V gives CDR1 MNHEY, CDR2 SVGAGI. The CDR3 here is CASSPRTGQETQYF. The CDR3 nucleotides are TGTGCCAGCAGCCCCCGGACAGGTCAAGAGACCCAGTACTTC.